Below, 26 T cell receptor beta chains from the same sample are listed, as sequenced in a study of cytomegalovirus exposure and HLA in healthy donors. The assay was immunoSEQ multiplex PCR, and TCRdb's table has in-frame clones only and misses some. Of roughly 130,000 clones in the sample, roughly nine tenths are singletons; the top ten hold 3% to 4%. What was sequenced was PBMCs. These receptors were obtained from a man younger than 45 in good health and CMV-seronegative.

V and J are TRBV27 and TRBJ2-5, with TRBD2 identical over 15 bases. The CDR3 is 20 amino acids. Trimming cost V 4 bases and J 0 bases; bases outside gene matches: 12. The germline V gene has CDR1 MNHEY and CDR2 SMNVEV (reference sequence). CDR3 region: CASSYLSPGTSGGYQETQYF. CDR3 nucleotide sequence: TGTGCCAGCAGTTACTTATCCCCAGGGACTAGCGGGGGGTACCAAGAGACCCAGTACTTC.

The rearrangement uses TRBV27 and TRBJ2-7; 9 nucleotides agree with TRBD1. Unmatched junction bases numbered 5, after V lost 2 bases and J lost 3 bases. This CDR3 has 15 residues. The germline gives CDR1 MNHEY, CDR2 SMNVEV (reference sequence). Here the CDR3 DNA reads TGTGCCAGCAGTTTAGGGCAGGGACAGGGCTACGAGCAGTACTTC. Translation: CASSLGQGQGYEQYF.

The chain carries TRBV27 and TRBJ1-1; D gene unclear. The CDR3 consists of 14 residues. Germline V gene lookup returns CDR1 MNHEY and CDR2 SMNVEV (reference sequence). V was trimmed by 4 bases and J by 0 bases, leaving 9 bases between them. In DNA, the CDR3 is TGTGCCAGCAGTTCCGGGGTCATGAACACTGAAGCTTTCTTT. Amino acids: CASSSGVMNTEAFF.

This sequence joins TRBV29-1 and TRBJ1-2; D call uncertain. Trimming shortened V by 3 bases and J by 0 bases, and 11 bases separated the two germline ends. CDR3 length: 14 residues. Germline CDR1 reads SQVTM; CDR2 reads ANQGSEA. CDR3 sequence (DNA): TGCAGCGTTGATGTCCACATCGCTAACTATGGCTACACCTTC. Protein sequence: CSVDVHIANYGYTF. Full variable domain (outside the CDR3, taken from reference TRBV29-1 and TRBJ1-2): SAVISQKPSRDICQRGTSLTIQCQVDSQVTMMFWYRQQPGQSLTLIATANQGSEATYESGFVIDKFPISRPNLTFSTLTVSNMSPEDSSIYLCSVDVHIANYGYTFGSGTRLTVV.

V gene TRBV10-3 combines with J gene TRBJ2-3; TRBD2 might be the D (5 bases). The CDR3 sequence is 14 residues long. The germline gives CDR1 ENHRY, CDR2 SYGVKD. Trimming shortened V by 5 bases and J by 5 bases, and 14 bases separated the two germline ends. This CDR3 is CAISPRGPQDTQYF. The CDR3 region has the DNA TGTGCCATCAGTCCCCGAGGGCCCCAAGATACGCAGTATTTT.

J is TRBJ1-6 and V is TRBV5-6, with D unclear. CDR3 length: 16 residues. Germline V gene sequence: CDR1 SGHDT, CDR2 YYEEEE. V was cut by 1 base and J by 5 bases, with 13 bases left in between. CDR3 region: CASSLSPRVNNSPLHF. The DNA of the CDR3 is TGTGCCAGCAGCTTGTCCCCGCGGGTTAATAATTCACCCCTCCACTTT.

The rearrangement uses TRBV6-5 and TRBJ1-5; weak D call: TRBD1 (5 bases). The CDR3 has 14 residues. The germline CDR1 and CDR2 sequences are MNHEY and SVGAGI. The V end lost 6 bases, the J end lost 6 bases, and 15 bases lay between the germline ends. The CDR3 region is CASRLLQGGQPQHF. For the CDR3, the DNA is TGTGCCAGCAGATTACTCCAGGGAGGTCAGCCCCAGCATTTT.

This chain joins TRBV6-4 and TRBJ2-3, with a weak D call TRBD2 (5 bases). The germline V and J ends were trimmed by 5 bases and 5 bases, with 17 bases remaining between them. CDR3 length: 15 amino acids. Germline values: CDR1 MRHNA, CDR2 SNTAGT. The CDR3, as DNA: TGTGCCAGCAGTTTACTGGCTATCGAGGGAGATACGCAGTATTTT. Amino acids: CASSLLAIEGDTQYF.

The genes are TRBV28 and TRBJ2-4; D possibly corresponds to TRBD1 (6 bases). V was clipped by 5 bases and J by 0 bases, with 14 bases between them. The germline gives CDR1 MDHEN, CDR2 SYDVKM. There are 16 residues in the CDR3. The CDR3 DNA reads TGTGCCAGCAGTATGACAGGCGAGGTAGCCAAAAACATTCAGTACTTC. Residues: CASSMTGEVAKNIQYF.

The chain is built from TRBV27 and TRBJ2-7; tentative D call: TRBD2 (5 bases). This CDR3 has 13 amino acids. Germline V lookup: CDR1 MNHEY, CDR2 SMNVEV (reference sequence). V lost 2 bases and J 1 base, leaving 6 bases between the germline ends. The CDR3 nucleotides read TGTGCCAGCAGTTTACGGGATTCCTACGAGCAGTACTTC. Protein sequence: CASSLRDSYEQYF.

This chain's CDR3 is CASSFNRDSAYSGNTIYF. DNA for the CDR3: TGCGCCAGCAGCTTTAACCGGGACAGCGCATACTCTGGAAACACCATATATTTT. The V call is TRBV4-1, the J call TRBJ1-3; 7 bases line up with TRBD1. Trimming took 5 bases from V and 0 from J; bases not matched to a gene: 13. From germline, CDR1 is MGHRA and CDR2 YSYEKL. The CDR3 extends over 18 amino acids.

This chain uses TRBV5-1 with TRBJ1-4; unclear D gene. V was pared by 4 bases and J by 3 bases, with 13 bases between. In germline, CDR1 is SGHRS, CDR2 YFSETQ. The CDR3 covers 15 residues. CDR3 region: CASSTGLESNEKLFF. In nucleotides, the CDR3 is TGCGCCAGCAGCACGGGTCTCGAGTCTAATGAAAAACTGTTTTTT.

Comments on this clone: Other DNA sequences from this sample encode an identical CDR3 as well. The chain uses TRBV6-5 and TRBJ1-2, with TRBD1 matching 8 bases. The germline gives CDR1 MNHEY, CDR2 SVGAGI. The CDR3 sequence is 13 residues long. Trimming at V came to 4 bases and at J to 8 bases, leaving 6 bases not matched to a gene. The CDR3 nucleotides are TGTGCCAGCAGTTTGCAGGGGGCGCTCGGCTACACCTTC. It encodes CASSLQGALGYTF.

V and J are TRBV2 and TRBJ1-6, with a tentative D call TRBD1 (5 bases). V dropped 7 bases and J dropped 7 bases, with 17 bases sitting between them. Germline lookup yields CDR1 SNHLY and CDR2 FYNNEI. CDR3 length equals 15 residues. This CDR3 reads CASISGSQGNSPLHF. CDR3 coding DNA: TGTGCCAGCATTTCCGGGTCTCAGGGAAATTCACCCCTCCACTTT.

This clone appeared a single time. J is TRBJ1-3 and V is TRBV10-3; D call uncertain. Trimming pared 6 bases from V and 3 bases from J, leaving 6 bases between. The CDR3 runs to 12 residues. The germline V gene encodes CDR1 ENHRY and CDR2 SYGVKD. CDR3 region: CAIRRDGNTIYF. In DNA, the CDR3 is TGTGCCATCAGGAGGGATGGAAACACCATATATTTT.

The chain recombines TRBV6-5 with TRBJ1-6; tentative D call: TRBD1 (5 bases). Germline V lookup: CDR1 MNHEY, CDR2 SVGAGI. With 6 bases removed from V and 7 bases from J, the gap between germline ends came to 10 bases. This CDR3 has 13 residues. The CDR3 here is CASSRQQNSPLHF. CDR3 DNA: TGTGCCAGCAGCCGACAGCAGAATTCACCCCTCCACTTT.

CDR3 sequence reads: CASSAGQVGTEAFF. The CDR3, as DNA: TGTGCCAGCAGCGCGGGACAGGTGGGGACTGAAGCTTTCTTT. The genes are TRBV9 and TRBJ1-1; 8 bases line up with TRBD1. From germline, CDR1 is SGDLS and CDR2 YYNGEE. V was pared by 3 bases and J by 5 bases, with 6 bases of the junction left unmatched. The CDR3 covers 14 residues.

The CDR3 DNA follows: TGTGCCAGCAGTACCAACAGGGGGCGCAATCAGCCCCAGCATTTT. The encoded protein is CASSTNRGRNQPQHF. The rearrangement uses TRBV6-1 and TRBJ1-5; TRBD1 matches 9 bases. V trimming: 5 bases; J trimming: 2 bases; junction bases outside the gene matches: 4. Looked up from germline, CDR1 is MNHNS and CDR2 is SASEGT. The CDR3 length is 15 residues.

The V gene is TRBV9, the J gene TRBJ2-5; TRBD1 agrees at 7 bases. Trimming at V came to 6 bases and at J to 4 bases, leaving 9 bases not matched to a gene. The CDR3 is 14 amino acids. CDR1 is SGDLS and CDR2 is YYNGEE in the germline V gene. The CDR3 reads CASNLQGLLETQYF. The CDR3 DNA is TGTGCCAGCAACTTACAGGGGTTGTTAGAGACCCAGTACTTC.

The table lists this clone with a count of one. The rearrangement uses TRBV11-2 and TRBJ2-1; 7 bases are a match to TRBD2. The CDR3 is 16 amino acids. With V trimmed by 1 base and J by 2 bases, 5 bases remained unmatched. CDR1 and CDR2 (germline): SGHAT, FQNNGV. CDR3: CASSLGQRGPYNEQFF. For the CDR3, the DNA is TGTGCCAGCAGCTTAGGCCAGCGGGGACCCTACAATGAGCAGTTCTTC.

This chain links TRBV7-2 with TRBJ2-7; D gene uncertain. CDR1 is SGHTA and CDR2 is FQGNSA in the germline V gene. Trimming shortened V by 1 base and J by 0 bases, and 13 bases separated the two germline ends. This CDR3 spans 16 amino acids. DNA of the CDR3: TGTGCCAGCAGCTTAGACGCGGCCCCGGGCTCCTACGAGCAGTACTTC. Translating gives CASSLDAAPGSYEQYF.

CDR3 DNA sequence: TGTGCCAGCAGCTCCGGACTAGCGGGTAACACAGATACGCAGTATTTT. As protein: CASSSGLAGNTDTQYF. The chain joins TRBV11-2 to TRBJ2-3, with 11 bases lining up with TRBD2. The ends lost 4 bases at V and 2 bases at J; junction bases unmatched: 5. The CDR3 runs to 16 residues. Germline V CDR1 and CDR2: SGHAT, FQNNGV.

Concerning this clone itself: Given the absence of the conserved phenylalanine or tryptophan at the CDR3 end, a read error is likely. The DNA is left out, because the CDR3 cannot be placed on it with certainty; the CDR3 is given as TCRdb lists it. The chain links TRBV6-1 to TRBJ2-7; the table's TRBD2 call for D was not verified on the DNA. The length of the CDR3 is 14 amino acids, counting both ends. Germline loops: CDR1 MNHNS, CDR2 SASEGT. This chain's CDR3 is CASSEVGTSGALTS.

In DNA, the CDR3 is TGCGCCAGCAGCTTGGGGGGAGGGACAGGAGACGAGCAGTACTTC. Its protein product is CASSLGGGTGDEQYF. V gene TRBV5-1 combines with J gene TRBJ2-7; a possible D gene is TRBD1 (8 bases). Trimming removed 0 bases from V and 5 bases from J, with 15 bases in between. The CDR3 contains 15 residues. Germline values: CDR1 SGHRS, CDR2 YFSETQ.

The rearrangement uses TRBV29-1 and TRBJ2-7; no clear D gene. Germline-derived CDR1 and CDR2 are SQVTM and ANQGSEA. Between the trimmed V and J ends, which lost 2 bases and 2 bases, there was a span of 10 bases. The length of the CDR3 is 13 residues. This chain's CDR3 is CSVELGTPYEQYF. CDR3 nucleotide sequence: TGCAGCGTTGAACTAGGTACCCCCTACGAGCAGTACTTC.

This chain connects TRBV6-4 to TRBJ2-1; possible D gene TRBD1, 6 bases. Trimming shortened V by 10 bases and J by 3 bases, and 16 bases separated the two germline ends. Germline V lookup: CDR1 MRHNA, CDR2 SNTAGT. This CDR3 region has 14 residues. The CDR3 loop reads CATPGQRDYNEQFF. CDR3 bases: TGTGCCACTCCGGGACAACGCGACTACAATGAGCAGTTCTTC.